The next 18 T cell receptor beta chains were all read from a single sample in a study of CD8 T cells in Susac syndrome (dated by TCRdb to between 2018 and 2021). The protocol used for the library was the immunoSEQ multiplex PCR assay. RNA was extracted using the RNeasy kit, and roughly 0.45 to 1 ug of the RNA was reverse transcribed with random hexamers. TCRdb reprocessed the public reads (quality trimming at Q25 with fastp, clone calling with MiXCR) and kept in-frame beta chains. Each CDR3 protein appears once, grouped with its most common genes and DNA. This sample is represented by about 160,000 distinct CDR3 sequences; about 91% of them were singletons. In total, the top ten clones hold under 0.085% of the sample. Source material: CD4+ T cells from PBMCs. The receptors were gathered from a human donor in good health.

The chain employs TRBV28 and TRBJ1-2; 8 bases map to TRBD1. The CDR3 has 14 residues. The junction had 7 bases not matched to a gene; V was cut back by 4 bases and J by 6 bases. From germline, CDR1 is MDHEN and CDR2 SYDVKM. This chain's CDR3 is CASSSPGTGDGYTF. CDR3 nucleotides: TGTGCCAGCAGTTCCCCCGGGACAGGTGATGGCTACACCTTC.

The chain joins TRBV28 to TRBJ2-5, with D perhaps being TRBD1 or TRBD2 (5 bases each). There are 14 residues in the CDR3. V dropped 3 bases and J dropped 5 bases, with 13 bases sitting between them. Germline lookup yields CDR1 MDHEN and CDR2 SYDVKM. The CDR3 DNA sequence: TGTGCCAGCAGTTTCCCGGGGACGGTGGAGACCCAGTACTTC. Translation: CASSFPGTVETQYF.

The chain combines TRBV18 with TRBJ1-1; no definite D call. The CDR3 consists of 14 residues. V lost 2 bases and J 3 bases, leaving 10 bases between the germline ends. Germline CDR1 and CDR2: KGHSH and LQKENI. CDR3 coding DNA: TGTGCCAGCTCACCAACGGGTAGGGACACTGAAGCTTTCTTT. Encoded protein: CASSPTGRDTEAFF.

The rearrangement joins TRBV27 to TRBJ2-3; D remains ambiguous. The germline gives CDR1 MNHEY, CDR2 SMNVEV (reference sequence). V lost 7 bases to trimming and J lost 4 bases, with 12 bases between them. The CDR3 has 13 amino acids. The DNA for the CDR3 is TGTGCCAGCAAATCGTATCCCTCAGATACGCAGTATTTT. This translates into CASKSYPSDTQYF.

The chain combines TRBV5-1 with TRBJ2-2; 13 bases are a match to TRBD2. CDR3 length: 18 amino acids. With 4 bases clipped from V and 4 bases from J, the junction kept 10 bases outside the gene matches. CDR1 is SGHRS and CDR2 is YFSETQ in the germline V gene. The chain's CDR3 is CASSPRTSGSRGTGELFF. In DNA, the CDR3 is TGCGCCAGCAGCCCGAGGACTAGCGGGAGTAGGGGCACCGGGGAGCTGTTTTTT.

This clonotype was recorded only once. This chain uses TRBV20-1 with TRBJ2-1; perhaps D is TRBD1 or TRBD2 (6 bases each). Germline V lookup: CDR1 DFQATT, CDR2 SNEGSKA (reference sequence). The CDR3 has 16 amino acids. The germline V and J ends were trimmed by 7 bases and 7 bases, with 26 bases remaining between them. The CDR3 here is CSEKGRGGPFGNEQFF. CDR3 nucleotides: TGCAGTGAAAAAGGGCGAGGGGGGCCGTTTGGGAATGAGCAGTTCTTC.

The V gene is TRBV4-3, the J gene TRBJ2-7; D is perhaps TRBD1 (6 bases). Germline V gives CDR1 LGHNA, CDR2 YSLEER. Trimming stripped 0 bases from V and 5 bases from J, with 14 bases between. This CDR3 contains 15 residues. CDR3 in DNA: TGCGCCAGCAGCCAAGATCCGAGCAGGGGCCACGAGCAGTACTTC. Translating it yields CASSQDPSRGHEQYF.

The chain is built from TRBV10-3 and TRBJ1-4; 8 nucleotides line up with TRBD1. J was trimmed by 3 bases and V by 4 bases; bases with no gene match: 10. There are 17 residues in the CDR3. Germline values: CDR1 ENHRY, CDR2 SYGVKD. The CDR3 DNA sequence: TGTGCCATCAGTGCGGACGCAGGGGGCTCAGCTAATGAAAAACTGTTTTTT. Translation: CAISADAGGSANEKLFF.

This chain joins TRBV5-1 and TRBJ2-1, with 8 bases lining up with TRBD1. Germline assignment: CDR1 SGHRS and CDR2 YFSETQ. V gave up 4 bases and J gave up 10 bases; unmatched junction bases: 7. The CDR3 has 13 residues. The CDR3 DNA follows: TGCGCCAGCAGCCGCCCGACAGGGGACGAGCAGTTCTTC. Residues: CASSRPTGDEQFF.

The V call is TRBV20-1, the J call TRBJ2-3; D not resolved. This CDR3 contains 14 residues. The ends were cut back, 1 base at V and 6 bases at J, with 14 bases in the middle. CDR1 DFQATT and CDR2 SNEGSKA come from the germline V gene (reference sequence). CDR3 bases: TGCAGTGCTAGAGGGCAGTCCTTGATGGATACGCAGTATTTT. Residues: CSARGQSLMDTQYF.

The chain couples TRBV6-5 to TRBJ1-5; the D is unclear. CDR3 length: 19 amino acids. Looked up from germline, CDR1 is MNHEY and CDR2 is SVGAGI. Trimming took off 2 bases at V and 4 bases at J, with 24 bases between the two ends. CDR3 region: CASSYPGTGRAVANQPQHF. CDR3 coding DNA: TGTGCCAGCAGTTACCCGGGAACGGGTAGGGCGGTAGCAAATCAGCCCCAGCATTTT.

The sample holds one count of this clonotype. V and J are TRBV20-1 and TRBJ2-1; 15 bases agree with TRBD2. CDR3 length: 14 amino acids. V shed 6 bases, J shed 6 bases, and the junction held 3 bases outside the gene matches. CDR1 is DFQATT and CDR2 is SNEGSKA in the germline V gene (reference sequence). The CDR3 sequence: CSARTSGRANEQFF. Here the CDR3 DNA reads TGCAGTGCCCGGACTAGCGGGAGGGCCAATGAGCAGTTCTTC.

The genes are TRBV9 and TRBJ2-3, with TRBD1 matching 7 bases. After removal of 4 bases from V and 5 bases from J, the junction contained 10 bases not matched to a gene. This CDR3 spans 15 amino acids. Germline CDR1 reads SGDLS; CDR2 reads YYNGEE. CDR3 sequence reads: CASSTRTGWEDTQYF. CDR3 DNA sequence: TGTGCCAGCAGCACCCGGACAGGTTGGGAAGATACGCAGTATTTT.

This clonotype appeared once. The genes are TRBV12-3 or TRBV12-4 and TRBJ2-7; D perhaps matches TRBD2 (7 bases). V was shortened by 5 bases and J by 4 bases, with 18 bases between the two germline ends. The CDR3 loop spans 15 amino acids. DNA of the CDR3: TGTGCCAGCAGTCTCGGGGCGGGGGCGAATTACGAGCAGTACTTC. Its translation is CASSLGAGANYEQYF.

The V gene is TRBV12-5, the J gene TRBJ2-1; weak D call: TRBD1 (7 bases). Trimming pared 5 bases from V and 7 bases from J, leaving 15 bases between. This CDR3 comprises 14 residues. Germline V lookup: CDR1 LGHNT, CDR2 FRNRAP. The CDR3, as DNA: TGTGCTAGTGGTCAACGGACAGGAGGGAATGAGCAGTTCTTC. This sequence encodes CASGQRTGGNEQFF.

The table lists this clonotype with a count of one. The chain links TRBV7-9 to TRBJ2-2, with TRBD1 as a possible D gene (5 bases). Trimming took 4 bases from V and 8 from J, leaving 11 bases between them. The CDR3 contains 13 residues. Germline CDR1 is SEHNR and CDR2 is FQNEAQ (reference sequence). The CDR3 DNA sequence: TGTGCCAGCAGCTGGCAGGGATTGGGGGAGCTGTTTTTT. Translated, it gives CASSWQGLGELFF. Full variable domain (outside the CDR3, taken from reference TRBV7-9 and TRBJ2-2): DTGVSQNPRHKITKRGQNVTFRCDPISEHNRLYWYRQTLGQGPEFLTYFQNEAQLEKSRLLSDRFSAERPKGSFSTLEIQRTEQGDSAMYLCASSWQGLGELFFGEGSRLTVL.

The rearrangement links TRBV7-3 to TRBJ2-1, with 8 positions matching TRBD2. The J segment lost 9 bases and the V segment lost 3 bases, leaving 1 base of the junction unmatched. The CDR3 is made up of 12 amino acids. CDR1 and CDR2 (germline): SGHTA, FQGTGA. The CDR3 is CASSFTSGEQFF. The CDR3 DNA is TGTGCCAGCAGCTTCACTAGCGGTGAGCAGTTCTTC. Full variable domain (outside the CDR3, taken from reference TRBV7-3 and TRBJ2-1): GAGVSQTPSNKVTEKGKYVELRCDPISGHTALYWYRQSLGQGPEFLIYFQGTGAADDSGLPNDRFFAVRPEGSVSTLKIQRTERGDSAVYLCASSFTSGEQFFGPGTRLTVL.

The chain uses TRBV7-8 and TRBJ2-2, with 9 bases identical to TRBD2. J lost 4 bases, V lost 3 bases, and 6 bases had no gene match. This CDR3 is 16 amino acids long. Germline values: CDR1 SGHVS, CDR2 FQNEAQ. The CDR3 loop is CASSFTTSGLTGELFF. The CDR3 DNA follows: TGTGCCAGCAGCTTCACGACTAGCGGCCTCACCGGGGAGCTGTTTTTT.